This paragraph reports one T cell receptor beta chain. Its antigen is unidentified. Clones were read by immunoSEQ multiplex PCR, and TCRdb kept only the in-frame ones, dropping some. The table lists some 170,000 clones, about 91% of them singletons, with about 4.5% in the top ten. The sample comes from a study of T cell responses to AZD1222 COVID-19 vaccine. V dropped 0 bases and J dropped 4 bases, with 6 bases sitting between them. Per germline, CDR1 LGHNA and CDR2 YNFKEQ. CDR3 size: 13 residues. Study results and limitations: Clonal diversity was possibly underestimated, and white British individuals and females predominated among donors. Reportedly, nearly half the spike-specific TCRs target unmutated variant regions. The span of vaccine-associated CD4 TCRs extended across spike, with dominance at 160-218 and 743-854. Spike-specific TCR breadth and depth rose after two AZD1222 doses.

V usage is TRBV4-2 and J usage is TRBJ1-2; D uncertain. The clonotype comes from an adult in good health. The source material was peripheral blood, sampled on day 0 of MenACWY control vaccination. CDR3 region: CASSQENSYGYTF. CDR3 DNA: TGTGCCAGCAGCCAAGAAAATAGCTATGGCTACACCTTC.